These 11 T cell receptor beta chains were all obtained from the same sample, sequenced in a study of OX40 agonist ivuxolimab in advanced cancers. Assay: immunoSEQ multiplex PCR; the TCRdb copy retains only in-frame clones and omits some. The repertoire consists of roughly 100,000 clones, with 90% to 95% occurring once and the leading ten covering over 0.8%. The sample consisted of CD4+ or CD8+ T cells sorted from blood, taken in a trial of the OX40 agonist ivuxolimab. The receptors were sampled from an adult with an advanced solid tumor such as melanoma, head and neck, liver or kidney cancer.

The V gene is TRBV5-1, the J gene TRBJ1-2; 8 positions agree with TRBD1. The germline gives CDR1 SGHRS, CDR2 YFSETQ. The CDR3 totals 15 residues. Trimming took 5 bases from V and 7 from J; bases not matched to a gene: 13. The chain's CDR3 is CASRPGQGELSGYTF. The CDR3 coding sequence is TGCGCCAGCAGGCCTGGACAGGGAGAGCTATCTGGCTACACCTTC.

This chain connects TRBV5-1 to TRBJ1-1, with D tentatively TRBD1 (5 bases). The CDR3 loop spans 15 amino acids. V was cut by 0 bases and J by 3 bases, with 12 bases left in between. CDR1 and CDR2 from the germline V gene are SGHRS and YFSETQ. The CDR3 DNA is TGCGCCAGCAGCTTGGATCCTGACAGTTACACTGAAGCTTTCTTT. Protein: CASSLDPDSYTEAFF.

The rearrangement uses TRBV19 and TRBJ1-1, with D unclear. The CDR3 contains 14 residues. Trimming left V 7 bases short and J 1 base short, with 13 bases between. Germline V lookup: CDR1 LNHDA, CDR2 SQIVND (reference sequence). The CDR3 nucleotides are TGTGCCAGTACACCCCTCACCCCGAACACTGAAGCTTTCTTT. Translation: CASTPLTPNTEAFF. The full variable domain, rest sourced from reference TRBV19 and TRBJ1-1, is DGGITQSPKYLFRKEGQNVTLSCEQNLNHDAMYWYRQDPGQGLRLIYYSQIVNDFQKGDIAEGYSVSREKKESFPLTVTSAQKNPTAFYLCASTPLTPNTEAFFGQGTRLTVV.

The DNA for the CDR3 is TGTGCCAGCAGTGAACAGGACAGGGGCCCAGATACGCAGTATTTT. Its translation is CASSEQDRGPDTQYF. This chain joins TRBV6-1 and TRBJ2-3; 9 nucleotides match TRBD1. This CDR3 is 15 amino acids long. Germline V gene sequence: CDR1 MNHNS, CDR2 SASEGT. Trimming removed 2 bases from V and 4 bases from J; junction bases left unmatched: 4.

V and J are TRBV11-3 and TRBJ2-3; TRBD2 is a possible D gene (6 bases). V lost 5 bases to trimming and J lost 1 base, with 16 bases between them. From germline, CDR1 is SGHNT and CDR2 YENEEA. The CDR3 runs 16 residues. In nucleotides, the CDR3 is TGTGCCAGCAGCCCCAGGACTACATATGGCACAGATACGCAGTATTTT. This encodes CASSPRTTYGTDTQYF.

This chain links TRBV27 with TRBJ2-1; 8 nucleotides align to TRBD2. The CDR3 loop spans 16 amino acids. Germline assignment: CDR1 MNHEY and CDR2 SMNVEV (reference sequence). With 5 bases clipped from V and 9 bases from J, the junction kept 15 bases outside the gene matches. CDR3 sequence: CASSLIAGLTGGEQFF. In DNA form, the CDR3 reads TGTGCCAGCAGTCTAATAGCGGGACTAACGGGGGGTGAGCAGTTCTTC.

The gene calls are TRBV19 and TRBJ2-1, with TRBD2 matching over 9 bases. Germline CDR1 reads LNHDA; CDR2 reads SQIVND (reference sequence). This CDR3 is built from 20 residues. V shed 3 bases and J 0 bases; nucleotides not matched to a gene: 15. The CDR3 region has the DNA TGTGCCAGTAGTATTCGGGCTAGCGGGGTCTCGAGGGGCTCCTACAATGAGCAGTTCTTC. It codes for CASSIRASGVSRGSYNEQFF.

The CDR3 nucleotides are TGTGCCAGCAGATACATAGGCACAGATACGCAGTATTTT. Translation gives CASRYIGTDTQYF. V usage is TRBV11-3 and J usage is TRBJ2-3; D is unclear. Germline V lookup: CDR1 SGHNT, CDR2 YENEEA. The CDR3 totals 13 residues. Trimming shortened V by 6 bases and J by 1 base, and 8 bases separated the two germline ends.

The chain employs TRBV5-4 and TRBJ1-2; D gene ambiguous. Trimming took off 0 bases at V and 0 bases at J, with 6 bases between the two ends. Looked up from germline, CDR1 is SGHNT and CDR2 is YYREEE (reference sequence). This CDR3 comprises 14 residues. The CDR3 DNA reads as TGTGCCAGCAGCTTGGTGGCGCCTAACTATGGCTACACCTTC. Translating gives CASSLVAPNYGYTF. Full variable domain (rest looked up from reference TRBV5-4 and TRBJ1-2): ETGVTQSPTHLIKTRGQQVTLRCSSQSGHNTVSWYQQALGQGPQFIFQYYREEENGRGNFPPRFSGLQFPNYSSELNVNALELDDSALYLCASSLVAPNYGYTFGSGTRLTVV.

Notes on this clone: The sample contains more than one DNA sequence encoding this CDR3. The chain combines TRBV5-1 with TRBJ1-1; no firm D call. CDR3 length equals 13 residues. Per germline, CDR1 SGHRS and CDR2 YFSETQ. Trimming cost V 2 bases and J 1 base, with 6 bases left between them. CDR3 bases: TGCGCCAGCAGCTTTAACAGGAACACTGAAGCTTTCTTT. Its protein is CASSFNRNTEAFF.

The chain carries TRBV2 and TRBJ2-7, with 7 bases identical to TRBD1. The CDR3 is 17 amino acids. Germline V gene data show CDR1 as SNHLY and CDR2 as FYNNEI. Germline trimming cut 5 bases from V and 3 bases from J; bases unmatched to any gene: 16. CDR3 loop: CASSFYPGDRVNYEQYF. CDR3 coding DNA: TGTGCCAGCAGTTTTTACCCCGGTGACAGGGTGAACTACGAGCAGTACTTC.